A single sample gave rise to the 19 T cell receptor beta chains below, sequenced in a study of blood T cell repertoires in COVID-19. Sequencing used immunoSEQ multiplex PCR; TCRdb keeps in-frame clones, though not all of them. The sample yields 250,000 to 300,000 clones, 87% seen once. Sample: peripheral blood. These receptors were taken from a woman in her 50s who had recovered from COVID-19.

This rearrangement joins TRBV7-2 to TRBJ1-2, with TRBD1 matching 9 bases. The ends lost 3 bases at V and 5 bases at J; junction bases unmatched: 4. Germline-derived CDR1 and CDR2 are SGHTA and FQGNSA. This CDR3 comprises 14 residues. CDR3: CASSFSGTGYGYTF. The CDR3 DNA follows: TGTGCCAGCAGCTTTTCCGGGACAGGGTATGGCTACACCTTC.

This clone showed up many times. This chain joins TRBV2 and TRBJ1-4; D unclear. The germline CDR1 and CDR2 sequences are SNHLY and FYNNEI. V was trimmed by 3 bases and J by 0 bases, leaving 8 bases between them. The CDR3 is 15 residues long. The CDR3 protein is CASSENSATNEKLFF. The CDR3 DNA reads TGTGCCAGCAGTGAGAACAGTGCAACTAATGAAAAACTGTTTTTT. Based on the CDR3 plus reference TRBV2 and TRBJ1-4, the full variable domain is EPEVTQTPSHQVTQMGQEVILRCVPISNHLYFYWYRQILGQKVEFLVSFYNNEISEKSEIFDDQFSVERPDGSNFTLKIRSTKLEDSAMYFCASSENSATNEKLFFGSGTQLSVL.

The chain links TRBV18 to TRBJ2-5; D gene unclear. V lost 2 bases to trimming and J lost 5 bases, with 6 bases between them. CDR3 size: 12 residues. Germline CDR1 reads KGHSH; CDR2 reads LQKENI. The CDR3 loop reads CASSPYSETQYF. The CDR3 DNA follows: TGTGCCAGCTCACCATATAGCGAGACCCAGTACTTC.

The rearrangement links TRBV7-2 to TRBJ2-1; perhaps TRBD2 as D (6 bases). Germline V gene data show CDR1 as SGHTA and CDR2 as FQGNSA. The length of the CDR3 is 14 residues. Trimming left V 4 bases short and J 7 bases short, with 14 bases between. The DNA for the CDR3 is TGTGCCAGCAGCTGGGGGGTGGGAGGAAATGAGCAGTTCTTC. Translated, it gives CASSWGVGGNEQFF.

In its sample, this clone was seen once. The chain links TRBV5-1 to TRBJ2-3; 11 bases are a match to TRBD2. CDR3 length: 15 amino acids. CDR1 is SGHRS, CDR2 YFSETQ, per germline. J was trimmed by 2 bases and V by 4 bases; bases with no gene match: 3. The CDR3: CASSQGLAVTDTQYF. The CDR3 DNA reads as TGCGCCAGCAGCCAGGGACTAGCGGTCACAGATACGCAGTATTTT.

The V call is TRBV5-4, the J call TRBJ1-3; perhaps TRBD1 as D (6 bases). CDR3 length: 19 amino acids. V dropped 3 bases and J dropped 0 bases, with 22 bases sitting between them. Germline CDR1 and CDR2: SGHNT and YYREEE (reference sequence). The CDR3 DNA sequence: TGTGCCAGCAGCTCCGATCCGGGACATTGGGGGCTCTCTGGAAACACCATATATTTT. It codes for CASSSDPGHWGLSGNTIYF. Full variable domain (remainder filled in from reference TRBV5-4 and TRBJ1-3): ETGVTQSPTHLIKTRGQQVTLRCSSQSGHNTVSWYQQALGQGPQFIFQYYREEENGRGNFPPRFSGLQFPNYSSELNVNALELDDSALYLCASSSDPGHWGLSGNTIYFGEGSWLTVV.

The rearrangement joins TRBV7-6 to TRBJ2-3; D possibly corresponds to TRBD2 (6 bases). Germline assignment: CDR1 SGHVS and CDR2 FNYEAQ. There are 15 residues in the CDR3. Deletions cut 5 bases from V and 2 bases from J, with 14 bases between. The CDR3 spells CASSLLRTNTDTQYF. CDR3 bases: TGTGCCAGCAGCCTCCTACGGACTAACACAGATACGCAGTATTTT.

Points on this clone: Other DNA sequences in this sample translate to the same CDR3. The chain recombines TRBV11-2 with TRBJ1-3, with no clear D. V dropped 5 bases and J dropped 0 bases, with 5 bases sitting between them. Germline CDR1 reads SGHAT; CDR2 reads FQNNGV. The CDR3 has 13 amino acids. For the CDR3, the DNA is TGTGCCAGCAGCCCGAGCTCTGGAAACACCATATATTTT. Encoded protein: CASSPSSGNTIYF.

J is TRBJ2-7 and V is TRBV5-1; a possible D gene is TRBD1 (6 bases). The CDR3 runs to 17 residues. The V gene's germline CDR1 is SGHRS and CDR2 YFSETQ. V was shortened by 0 bases and J by 1 base, with 17 bases between the two germline ends. The DNA of the CDR3 is TGCGCCAGCAGCTTGGCCGGGACAACTCGCCTGTCCTACGAGCAGTACTTC. Protein: CASSLAGTTRLSYEQYF. Full variable domain (remainder filled in from reference TRBV5-1 and TRBJ2-7): KAGVTQTPRYLIKTRGQQVTLSCSPISGHRSVSWYQQTPGQGLQFLFEYFSETQRNKGNFPGRFSGRQFSNSRSEMNVSTLELGDSALYLCASSLAGTTRLSYEQYFGPGTRLTVT.

CDR3 sequence (DNA): TGTGCCAGCACTGTGGGAGGGCAAGAGACCCAGTACTTC. Protein sequence: CASTVGGQETQYF. V is TRBV28 and J is TRBJ2-5, with 7 bases fitting TRBD2. V dropped 7 bases and J dropped 2; count of bases not matched to a gene: 4. Germline V gene sequence: CDR1 MDHEN, CDR2 SYDVKM. The CDR3 extends over 13 amino acids.

The V gene is TRBV2, the J gene TRBJ2-3, with D possibly TRBD1 on 6 matching bases. The V and J ends lost 8 bases and 1 base respectively, with 10 bases between them. This CDR3 is 13 amino acids long. Per the germline V gene, CDR1 is SNHLY and CDR2 is FYNNEI. CDR3 amino acids: CASLRTGTDTQYF. As DNA, the CDR3 is TGTGCCAGCCTGCGGACAGGCACAGATACGCAGTATTTT.

The chain's CDR3 is CASSLSPGTGGGETQYF. The CDR3 nucleotides read TGCGCCAGCAGCTTGAGCCCCGGGACAGGGGGAGGAGAGACCCAGTACTTC. This chain connects TRBV5-1 to TRBJ2-5, with 11 bases identical to TRBD1. The CDR3 covers 17 residues. Germline V gene lookup returns CDR1 SGHRS and CDR2 YFSETQ. With 1 base clipped from V and 4 bases from J, the junction kept 9 bases outside the gene matches.

This chain uses TRBV14 with TRBJ2-1, with 10 bases lining up with TRBD2. CDR1 and CDR2 (germline): SGHDN, FVKESK. J gave up 0 bases and V 3 bases, and 2 bases lay outside the gene matches. The CDR3 is 16 amino acids. Written as DNA, the CDR3 is TGTGCCAGCAGCCACCTAGCGGGAGTCTCCTACAATGAGCAGTTCTTC. Translating it yields CASSHLAGVSYNEQFF.

This chain uses TRBV19 with TRBJ1-6, with D tentatively TRBD1 (5 bases). The CDR3 length is 14 residues. V was clipped by 3 bases and J by 10 bases, with 13 bases between them. CDR1 and CDR2 (germline): LNHDA, SQIVND (reference sequence). The CDR3 DNA follows: TGTGCCAGTAGTATTGACCCGGGGGACTCACCCCTCCACTTT. Translating it yields CASSIDPGDSPLHF.

Only a few counts were recorded for this clone. This chain joins TRBV6-5 and TRBJ1-3, with TRBD1 as a possible D gene (6 bases). CDR3 size: 16 residues. In germline, CDR1 is MNHEY, CDR2 SVGAGI. The germline V and J ends were trimmed by 2 bases and 4 bases, with 15 bases remaining between them. The CDR3 coding sequence is TGTGCCAGCAGTTACCTCACAGGGATCTCAGGAAACACCATATATTTT. This sequence encodes CASSYLTGISGNTIYF.

The chain recombines TRBV15 with TRBJ2-5; 8 nucleotides line up with TRBD1. Germline values: CDR1 LNHNV, CDR2 YYDKDF (reference sequence). CDR3 length: 15 amino acids. V dropped 5 bases and J dropped 1; count of bases not matched to a gene: 6. In DNA form, the CDR3 reads TGTGCCACCAGCGGGGGAGGACAGGGCCAAGAGACCCAGTACTTC. Its protein product is CATSGGGQGQETQYF.

The V gene is TRBV6-5, the J gene TRBJ1-3; weak D call: TRBD1 (6 bases). The CDR3 is 15 amino acids. Germline lookup yields CDR1 MNHEY and CDR2 SVGAGI. V lost 7 bases and J 2 bases, leaving 15 bases between the germline ends. The CDR3 coding sequence is TGTGCCAGCACCGAAGGACAGACCCCTGGAAACACCATATATTTT. Protein product: CASTEGQTPGNTIYF.

About this clone itself: Other DNA sequences in this sample translate to the same CDR3. Written as DNA, the CDR3 is TGTGCCAGTAGTATTGTTCGGGACACTGAAGCTTTCTTT. Protein sequence: CASSIVRDTEAFF. The V call is TRBV19, the J call TRBJ1-1; no reliable D call. The CDR3 extends over 13 amino acids. Germline V gives CDR1 LNHDA, CDR2 SQIVND (reference sequence). Trimming cost V 3 bases and J 3 bases, with 8 bases left between them.

The chain uses TRBV5-5 and TRBJ1-1, with D unclear. V was cut by 2 bases and J by 1 base, with 9 bases left in between. The CDR3 is 14 residues long. Germline values: CDR1 SGHKS, CDR2 YYEKEE (reference sequence). The CDR3 DNA reads as TGTGCCAGCAGCTTTTATATGCGGAACACTGAAGCTTTCTTT. This encodes CASSFYMRNTEAFF.